This section outlines one T cell receptor beta chain sequence together with its context. Its antigen is currently unknown. This record comes from a study of cytomegalovirus exposure and HLA in healthy donors. Background on the study: Early release data held 85 million or so unique TCRs from HLA-typed donors.

Study outcomes and limitations: When analyzed later, a missense DCLRE1C variant was found to be linked to TCR beta V- and J-gene trimming. It was reportedly the case that the classifier diagnosed cytomegalovirus status with high specificity and sensitivity.

The PCR had 60 Vbeta and 13 Jbeta primers. The authors' processing: A later analysis tallied about 80 million unique TCR beta chains, some 12 million of them shared. The method was immunoSEQ multiplex PCR; TCRdb's version includes in-frame clones alone and lacks a portion of them. V and J calls and clone size are copied from that table; D and trimming were computed from the DNA. The clone table shows about 170,000 clones, with the ten largest holding 0.65% to 0.9%. In germline, CDR1 is SGHRS, CDR2 YFSETQ. J lost 5 bases, V lost 4 bases, and 3 bases had no gene match. The CDR3 contains 15 residues. The gene calls are TRBV5-1 and TRBJ2-1, with 13 bases identical to TRBD2. The material sequenced was PBMCs. This clonotype was obtained from a woman under 30 in good health and CMV-seropositive. CDR3 residues: CASSPGTSGNNEQFF. In DNA, the CDR3 is TGCGCCAGCAGCCCAGGGACTAGCGGGAACAATGAGCAGTTCTTC.